Sequencing of this TCR beta chain was carried out in a study of cytomegalovirus exposure and HLA in healthy donors. The CDR3 sequence is 13 residues long. CDR1 and CDR2 (germline): MNHNS, SASEGT. Trimming pared 10 bases from V and 2 bases from J, leaving 12 bases between. The study ran its PCR with 60 Vbeta and 13 Jbeta primers. Measured with immunoSEQ multiplex PCR; TCRdb has only the in-frame clones, and not every one. The repertoire has over 120,000 clones, 70% to 85% of them found once; the top ten carry roughly 1.4%. Study-wide results and limits: Roughly uniform depth of sequencing across donors was assumed in presence/absence analyses.

This clone showed up just once. Its matching antigen is unknown. J is TRBJ1-3 and V is TRBV6-1; possibly TRBD1 for D (6 bases). This clonotype was sampled from a man aged 25 to 40 in good health and CMV-seropositive. Sequencing input: PBMCs. In DNA form, the CDR3 reads TGTGCCACACAGGGTGGAACTGGAAACACCATATATTTT. As protein: CATQGGTGNTIYF.